The clone carrying this T cell receptor (beta chain) was seen only a few times. Its matching antigen is unknown. One heparinised draw, averaging roughly 0.12 L, was taken per donor. The entry originates in a study of beta chain features in type 1 diabetes. Study-level points and caveats: When VDJ junctions were examined, type 1 diabetes patients showed fewer insertions and more deletions. Among all four CD4+ subsets, Type 1 diabetes patients had TCRB CDR3s that were moderately but significantly shorter.

Reverse transcription of all isolated RNA meant that expressed TCRB transcripts were sequenced. Using immunoSEQ multiplex PCR, the repertoire was profiled, and TCRdb retains in-frame clones only, with some absent. Counted here are roughly 730,000 clones, 13% occurring once; the ten biggest clones make up less than 0.025%. V was shortened by 7 bases and J by 1 base, with 17 bases between the two germline ends. Germline V gene sequence: CDR1 SGHVS, CDR2 FQNEAQ. The CDR3 contains 15 residues. Sample: naive CD4+ T cells from blood. V gene TRBV7-8 combines with J gene TRBJ2-7; D might be TRBD2 (5 bases). This clonotype originated in a man in his late teens or twenties with type 1 diabetes. Here the CDR3 DNA reads TGTGCCAGCACCCCGGGGAGCTCTTATTCCTACGAGCAGTACTTC. This encodes CASTPGSSYSYEQYF. Full variable domain (remainder filled in from reference TRBV7-8 and TRBJ2-7): GAGVSQSPRYKVAKRGQDVALRCDPISGHVSLFWYQQALGQGPEFLTYFQNEAQLDKSGLPSDRFFAERPEGSVSTLKIQRTQQEDSAVYLCASTPGSSYSYEQYFGPGTRLTVT.